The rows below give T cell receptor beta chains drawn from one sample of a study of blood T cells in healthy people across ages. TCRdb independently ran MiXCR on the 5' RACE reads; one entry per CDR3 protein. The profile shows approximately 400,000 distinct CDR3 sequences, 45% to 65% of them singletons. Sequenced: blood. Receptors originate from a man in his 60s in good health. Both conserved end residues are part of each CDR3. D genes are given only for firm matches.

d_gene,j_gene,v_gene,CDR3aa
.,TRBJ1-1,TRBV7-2,CASSAGLWDTEAFF
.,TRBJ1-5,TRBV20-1,CSAPPPGLSNQPQHF
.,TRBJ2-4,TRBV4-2,CASSPDSGLGNIQYF
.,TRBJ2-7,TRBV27,CATRDAHYEQYF
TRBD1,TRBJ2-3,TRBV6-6,CASSYGTASTDTQYF
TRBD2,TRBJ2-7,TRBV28,CASSLLAGGYEQYF
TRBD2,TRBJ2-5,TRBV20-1,CSASPDSGTQETQYF
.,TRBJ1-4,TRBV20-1,CSAKGGSHNEKLFF
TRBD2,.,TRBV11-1,CASSPIAGSVYNEQYF
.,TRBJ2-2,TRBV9,CASSALGGAGTGELLF
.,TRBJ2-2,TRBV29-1,CSVESGLNTGELFF